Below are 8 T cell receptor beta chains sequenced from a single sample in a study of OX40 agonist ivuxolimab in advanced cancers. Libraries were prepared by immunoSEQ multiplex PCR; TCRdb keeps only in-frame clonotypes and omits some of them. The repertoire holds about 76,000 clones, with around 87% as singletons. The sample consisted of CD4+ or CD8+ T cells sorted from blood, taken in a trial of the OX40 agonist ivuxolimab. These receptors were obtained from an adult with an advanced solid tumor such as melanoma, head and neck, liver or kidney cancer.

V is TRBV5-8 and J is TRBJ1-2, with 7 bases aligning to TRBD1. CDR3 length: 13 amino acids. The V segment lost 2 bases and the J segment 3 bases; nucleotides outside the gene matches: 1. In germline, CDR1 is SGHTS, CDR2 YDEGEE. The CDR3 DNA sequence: TGTGCCAGCAGCTTAGGACAGGACTATGGCTACACCTTC. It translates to CASSLGQDYGYTF.

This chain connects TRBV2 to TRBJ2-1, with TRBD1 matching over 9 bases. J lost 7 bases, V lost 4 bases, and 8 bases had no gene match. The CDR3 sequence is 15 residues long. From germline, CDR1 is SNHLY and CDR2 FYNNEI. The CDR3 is CASSVMGQGINEQFF. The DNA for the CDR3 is TGTGCCAGCAGTGTTATGGGACAGGGTATTAATGAGCAGTTCTTC. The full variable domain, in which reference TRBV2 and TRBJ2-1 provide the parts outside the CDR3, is EPEVTQTPSHQVTQMGQEVILRCVPISNHLYFYWYRQILGQKVEFLVSFYNNEISEKSEIFDDQFSVERPDGSNFTLKIRSTKLEDSAMYFCASSVMGQGINEQFFGPGTRLTVL.

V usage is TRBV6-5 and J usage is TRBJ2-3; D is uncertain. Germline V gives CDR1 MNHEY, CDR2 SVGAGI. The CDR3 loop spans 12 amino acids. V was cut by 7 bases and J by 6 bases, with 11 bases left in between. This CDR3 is CASTSFRDTQYF. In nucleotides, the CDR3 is TGTGCCAGCACCTCCTTCCGGGATACGCAGTATTTT.

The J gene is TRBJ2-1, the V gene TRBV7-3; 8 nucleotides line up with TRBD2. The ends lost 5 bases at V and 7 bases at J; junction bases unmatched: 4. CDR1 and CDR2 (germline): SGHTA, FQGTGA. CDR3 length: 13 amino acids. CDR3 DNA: TGTGCCAGCAGCCCGGGAGGGGGAAATGAGCAGTTCTTC. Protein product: CASSPGGGNEQFF.

The CDR3 spells CASSLFTGQRGVRNEQFF. The DNA of the CDR3 is TGTGCCAGCAGCTTATTTACCGGGCAACGGGGGGTGAGGAATGAGCAGTTCTTC. This chain connects TRBV7-9 to TRBJ2-1; TRBD2 aligns across 7 bases. CDR3 length: 18 residues. Looked up from germline, CDR1 is SEHNR and CDR2 is FQNEAQ (reference sequence). V trimming: 2 bases; J trimming: 7 bases; junction bases outside the gene matches: 17.

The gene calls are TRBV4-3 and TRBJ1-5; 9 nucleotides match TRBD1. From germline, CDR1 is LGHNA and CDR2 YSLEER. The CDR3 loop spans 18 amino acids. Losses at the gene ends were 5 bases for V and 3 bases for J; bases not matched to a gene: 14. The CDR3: CASSGRYRGQGINQPQHF. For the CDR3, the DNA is TGCGCCAGCAGCGGAAGGTACAGGGGACAGGGAATCAATCAGCCCCAGCATTTT.

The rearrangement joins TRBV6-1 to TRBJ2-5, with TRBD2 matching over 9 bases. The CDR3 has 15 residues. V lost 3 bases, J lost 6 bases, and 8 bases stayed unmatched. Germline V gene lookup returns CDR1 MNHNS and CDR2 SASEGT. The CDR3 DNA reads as TGTGCCAGCAGTGACATTAGCGGGGGCGGGAAGACCCAGTACTTC. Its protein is CASSDISGGGKTQYF.

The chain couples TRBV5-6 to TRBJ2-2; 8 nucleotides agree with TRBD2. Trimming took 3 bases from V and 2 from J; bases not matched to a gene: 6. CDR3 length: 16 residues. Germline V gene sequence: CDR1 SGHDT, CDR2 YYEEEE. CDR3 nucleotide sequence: TGTGCCAGCAGCTCCCCCAGCGGGAGTAACACCGGGGAGCTGTTTTTT. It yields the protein CASSSPSGSNTGELFF.